The rows below give T cell receptor beta chains drawn from one sample of a study of shared clonotypes between healthy human individuals. Profiled with immunoSEQ multiplex PCR; TCRdb holds only in-frame clones, not every one. The sample carries about 960,000 clones, approximately 76% recorded once. What was sequenced was memory CD4+ T cells sorted from blood. Receptors originate from a man between 18 and 29 years old in good health. Each CDR3 is given with its conserved first and last residue. D genes are given only for firm matches. For some rows the clone size is stated as once, few or many, or as a class when expanded; others skip it.

TRBV6-5	TRBJ1-4	.	few	TGTGCCAGCAGCACCACAGGGACTAATGAAAAACTGTTTTTT	CASSTTGTNEKLFF
TRBV9	TRBJ2-5	TRBD2	.	TGTGCCAGCAGCCCTGGGACTAGCGGGGGGGCCTCAGAGACCCAGTACTTC	CASSPGTSGGASETQYF
TRBV5-1	TRBJ1-2	.	.	TGCGCCAGCAGCTTAGAGACAAAGCCCTATGGCTACACCTTC	CASSLETKPYGYTF
TRBV6-1	TRBJ2-5	.	.	TGTGCCAGCAGTGGGTTAGCTCAAGAGACCCAGTACTTC	CASSGLAQETQYF
TRBV7-9	TRBJ2-2	TRBD2	many	TGTGCCAGCAGCTTAGCCCCTAGCGGGGGACGGAACACCGGGGAGCTGTTTTTT	CASSLAPSGGRNTGELFF
TRBV9	TRBJ1-6	.	.	TGTGCCAGCAGCGTAGGACTTGGGCGGTCCGAGACCCTCCACTTT	CASSVGLGRSETLHF
TRBV18	TRBJ2-3	.	.	TGTGCCAGCTCACCCCCGGCGAGGACAGATACGCAGTATTTT	CASSPPARTDTQYF
TRBV11-1	TRBJ1-1	.	.	TGTGCCAGCAGCTTAGGTCGTAGCTTGAACACTGAAGCTTTCTTT	CASSLGRSLNTEAFF
TRBV9	TRBJ2-3	TRBD2	.	TGTGCCAGCAGCCTCGGAACGGGGGGGCAGGATACGCAGTATTTT	CASSLGTGGQDTQYF
TRBV4-1	TRBJ2-3	.	few	TGCGCCAGCAGCCAAGATGATAGAAGGGGAACGCAGTATTTT	CASSQDDRRGTQYF
TRBV7-2	TRBJ2-7	.	.	TGTGCCAGCAGCTTAGAAATGACACGGGAGCAGTACTTC	CASSLEMTREQYF
TRBV6-5	TRBJ2-7	TRBD2	.	TGTGCCAGCAGTATCTCTAGCGGGAGCTACGAGCAGTACTTC	CASSISSGSYEQYF
TRBV6-1	TRBJ1-2	.	few	TGTGCCAGCAGTGAACTCCATGGCTACACCTTC	CASSELHGYTF
TRBV5-1	TRBJ1-1	.	.	TGCGCCAGCAGCTTGGACGCAGACAACACTGAAGCTTTCTTT	CASSLDADNTEAFF
TRBV30	TRBJ2-5	TRBD1	.	TGTGCCTGGAACAGGGGTGGAGAGACCCAGTACTTC	CAWNRGGETQYF
TRBV27	TRBJ1-2	.	once	TGTGCCAGCAGTTTAAGGCAGACTTACTATGGCTACACCTTC	CASSLRQTYYGYTF
TRBV9	TRBJ2-7	.	.	TGTGCCAGCAGCGCCTATATGACGGGAAGCTCCTACGAGCAGTACTTC	CASSAYMTGSSYEQYF
TRBV4-1	TRBJ1-2	.	.	TGCGCCAGCAGCCGGGATCCCGGGGCTTACTATGGCTACACCTTC	CASSRDPGAYYGYTF
TRBV29-1	TRBJ2-3	TRBD1	.	TGCAGCGTCCGACAGGGGAGCACAGATACGCAGTATTTT	CSVRQGSTDTQYF
TRBV10-3	TRBJ2-2	TRBD2	.	TGTGCCATCAGCGTAGGACTAGCGGTGACGGTGTCGGCCGGGGAGCTGTTTTTT	CAISVGLAVTVSAGELFF
TRBV5-4	TRBJ1-2	.	.	TGTGCCAGCACCTTAGGGGGTAACTATGGCTACACCTTC	CASTLGGNYGYTF
TRBV7-9	TRBJ2-3	.	.	TGTGCCAGCAGCCCAGAGGGCCGCACAGATACGCAGTATTTT	CASSPEGRTDTQYF
TRBV7-2	TRBJ2-1	.	.	TGTGCCAGCAGCTTCTTTCGGGAGCAGTTCTTC	CASSFFREQFF
TRBV19	TRBJ1-5	.	.	TGTGCCAGTAGTATTCGGTCGGGCAATAATCAGCCCCAGCATTTT	CASSIRSGNNQPQHF
TRBV28	TRBJ1-5	.	.	TGTGCCAGCAGTTTTAGGCCCTCACCGGGCAATCAGCCCCAGCATTTT	CASSFRPSPGNQPQHF
TRBV14	TRBJ1-2	.	.	TGTGCCAGCAGCCAAGTCCCAGGGGCGCTCGGCTACACCTTC	CASSQVPGALGYTF
TRBV11-2	TRBJ1-5	.	.	TGTGCCAGCAGCTGGACCCGCGATCAGCCCCAGCATTTT	CASSWTRDQPQHF
TRBV7-9	TRBJ2-1	TRBD2	.	TGTGCCAGCAGCGTGACTAGCGGGAGAAATGAGCAGTTCTTC	CASSVTSGRNEQFF
TRBV4-3	TRBJ1-4	.	.	TGCGCCAGCAGCCAATTACCCCAAGCCTGGGGTGAAAAACTGTTTTTT	CASSQLPQAWGEKLFF
TRBV5-4	TRBJ2-3	.	.	TGTGCCAGCAGCGGTGGAAGGAGATTAGGAGCAGATACGCAGTATTTT	CASSGGRRLGADTQYF
TRBV27	TRBJ1-2	.	.	TGTGCCAGCAGTTCAATGGGCGGGGAGAGTAACTATGGCTACACCTTC	CASSSMGGESNYGYTF
TRBV6-4	TRBJ2-2	.	once	TGTGCCAGCAGTGCACGGGCGGGCACCGGGGAGCTGTTTTTT	CASSARAGTGELFF
TRBV7-2	TRBJ2-7	.	once	TGTGCCAGCAGCTCGGACTCATCCTACGAGCAGTACTTC	CASSSDSSYEQYF
TRBV30	TRBJ2-3	.	once	TGTGCCTGGAGTGTCGGAGATACGCAGTATTTT	CAWSVGDTQYF
TRBV4-2	TRBJ1-1	.	.	TGTGCCAGCAGCCAAGGAGGGAACACTGAAGCTTTCTTT	CASSQGGNTEAFF
TRBV18	TRBJ1-3	TRBD1	.	TGTGCCAGCTCACCACCCGGACAGGGTACAAACACCATATATTTT	CASSPPGQGTNTIYF
TRBV4-1	TRBJ1-5	.	.	TGCGCCAGCAGCCAAGAGGGGGGGAGGGTCGGCAATCAGCCCCAGCATTTT	CASSQEGGRVGNQPQHF
TRBV30	TRBJ1-1	TRBD1	.	TGTGCCTGGAGTGGCGGGACAGGCAGCACTGAAGCTTTCTTT	CAWSGGTGSTEAFF
TRBV25-1	TRBJ1-5	TRBD1	many	TGTGCCAGCAGTGACGGGCAGGGGGGACGCAATCAGCCCCAGCATTTT	CASSDGQGGRNQPQHF